Listed below are T cell receptor beta chains from one sample, sequenced in a study of blood T cell repertoires in COVID-19. Profiled with immunoSEQ multiplex PCR; TCRdb holds only in-frame clones, not every one. The sample lists 170,000 or so clones, around 87% occurring once. The sample taken for sequencing was peripheral blood. The source is a man between 35 and 55 years old with active or convalescent COVID-19. Both conserved end residues are part of each CDR3. The order of the fields is J gene, clone size, D gene, V gene, CDR3 DNA, CDR3 protein. D genes are given only for firm matches. Clone size appears in some rows only: once, few, many, or a class for an expanded clone.

j_call: TRBJ2-5
clone_size: -
d_call: TRBD1
v_call: TRBV9
cdr3_nt: TGTGCCAGCAGCCCCCATTGGGACAGGGAAGAGACCCAGTACTTC
cdr3_aa: CASSPHWDREETQYF

j_call: TRBJ1-2
clone_size: -
d_call: -
v_call: TRBV11-3
cdr3_nt: TGTGCCAGCAGCTTACACCAGAACTATGGCTACACCTTC
cdr3_aa: CASSLHQNYGYTF

j_call: TRBJ1-1
clone_size: -
d_call: -
v_call: TRBV6-5
cdr3_nt: TGTGCCAGCAGGGACAGAGACACTGAAGCTTTCTTT
cdr3_aa: CASRDRDTEAFF

j_call: TRBJ2-3
clone_size: once
d_call: -
v_call: TRBV4-2
cdr3_nt: TGTGCCAGCAGCCAAGCCGTAGATACGCAGTATTTT
cdr3_aa: CASSQAVDTQYF

j_call: TRBJ2-1
clone_size: -
d_call: TRBD2
v_call: TRBV7-2
cdr3_nt: TGTGCCAGCAGCTTAGTTCGTCTAGCGGGGGGTCATGAGCAGTTCTTC
cdr3_aa: CASSLVRLAGGHEQFF

j_call: TRBJ2-1
clone_size: once
d_call: -
v_call: TRBV9
cdr3_nt: TGTGCCAGCAGCGCTAGGGGCGTGCCCTACAATGAGCAGTTCTTC
cdr3_aa: CASSARGVPYNEQFF

j_call: TRBJ2-2
clone_size: -
d_call: -
v_call: TRBV6-6
cdr3_nt: TGTGCCAGCAGAGCAGACAGGAACACCGGGGAGCTGTTTTTT
cdr3_aa: CASRADRNTGELFF

j_call: TRBJ2-3
clone_size: -
d_call: TRBD2
v_call: TRBV6-6
cdr3_nt: TGTGCCAGCGGGGTCAGCGGGGGGGCTGGAGATACGCAGTATTTT
cdr3_aa: CASGVSGGAGDTQYF

j_call: TRBJ2-6
clone_size: -
d_call: -
v_call: TRBV20-1
cdr3_nt: TGCAGTGCTAGTAATAACTCTGGGGCCAACGTCCTGACTTTC
cdr3_aa: CSASNNSGANVLTF

j_call: TRBJ2-7
clone_size: -
d_call: -
v_call: TRBV7-2
cdr3_nt: TGTGCCAGCAGCTCCCTCCCCTCCGAGCAGTACTTC
cdr3_aa: CASSSLPSEQYF

j_call: TRBJ2-2
clone_size: -
d_call: TRBD2
v_call: TRBV9
cdr3_nt: TGTGCCAGCAGCCAGTCGGCTAGCGGGGGGGCCGGGGAGCTGTTTTTT
cdr3_aa: CASSQSASGGAGELFF